A single sample is the source of the 12 T cell receptor beta chains below, sequenced in a study of vaccination effects on CD4 cells after COVID-19. Their recognized antigens are unknown. Prior to sequencing, the ViraFEST assay stimulated PBMC with viral peptide pools, which expanded the antigen-specific CD4+ T cells. Isolating CD4+ T cells followed approximately 10 days of culture. None of the vaccinated had previously contracted SARS-CoV-2, and their nucleocapsid antibodies tested negative. The repertoire was sequenced with immunoSEQ multiplex PCR; TCRdb's copy has only in-frame clones and lacks some. The table records some 41,000 clones, about 70% of them present only once. The sample consisted of CD4+ T cells from PBMCs cultured with HCoV-OC43 spike peptides, taken before COVID-19 vaccination. Subset defined: HCoV-OC43 spike overlapping peptide pool stimulation. These receptors came from a human donor who received a COVID-19 vaccine.

This rearrangement joins TRBV6-5 to TRBJ2-1; 11 bases map to TRBD2. Germline CDR1 MNHEY, CDR2 SVGAGI. CDR3 length equals 15 residues. Unmatched junction bases numbered 5, after V lost 6 bases and J lost 4 bases. CDR3 amino acids: CASSLAGGWYNEQFF. DNA for the CDR3: TGTGCCAGCAGCCTAGCGGGGGGCTGGTACAATGAGCAGTTCTTC.

V is TRBV10-3 and J is TRBJ2-7, with D maybe TRBD2 (6 bases). CDR1 is ENHRY, CDR2 SYGVKD, per germline. Trimming removed 6 bases from V and 3 bases from J, with 9 bases in between. This CDR3 has 12 residues. The CDR3 DNA sequence: TGTGCCATCAGCGGGAGCCTCTACGAGCAGTACTTC. This codes for CAISGSLYEQYF.

V usage is TRBV5-1 and J usage is TRBJ2-3; 9 bases align to TRBD1. V lost 4 bases and J lost 5; bases outside the gene matches: 8. The CDR3 loop spans 15 amino acids. Germline-derived CDR1 and CDR2 are SGHRS and YFSETQ. This CDR3 is CASSVNTGGKDTQYF. In DNA, the CDR3 is TGCGCCAGCAGCGTTAATACAGGGGGCAAAGATACGCAGTATTTT. The full variable domain, with the rest looked up from reference TRBV5-1 and TRBJ2-3, is KAGVTQTPRYLIKTRGQQVTLSCSPISGHRSVSWYQQTPGQGLQFLFEYFSETQRNKGNFPGRFSGRQFSNSRSEMNVSTLELGDSALYLCASSVNTGGKDTQYFGPGTRLTVL.

The rearrangement joins TRBV5-5 to TRBJ1-4, with 7 positions matching TRBD1. Looked up from germline, CDR1 is SGHKS and CDR2 is YYEKEE (reference sequence). With 4 bases clipped from V and 7 bases from J, the junction kept 10 bases outside the gene matches. This CDR3 region has 15 residues. CDR3 nucleotides: TGTGCCAGCAGCCTCGCGGGGCAGGGGGGTGAAAAACTGTTTTTT. It is translated as CASSLAGQGGEKLFF.

This clone occurred once. The chain recombines TRBV10-3 with TRBJ2-6; D unclear. Germline V gene data show CDR1 as ENHRY and CDR2 as SYGVKD. This CDR3 contains 13 residues. V gave up 10 bases and J gave up 4 bases, with 11 bases separating them. CDR3 loop: CASRMSGANVLTF. CDR3 in DNA: TGTGCCAGCCGAATGAGCGGGGCCAACGTCCTGACTTTC.

A few counts support this clone. This chain uses TRBV2 with TRBJ1-5; unclear D gene. V was clipped by 7 bases and J by 0 bases, with 13 bases between them. CDR1 and CDR2 (germline): SNHLY, FYNNEI. The CDR3 runs 15 residues. The CDR3 DNA reads TGTGCCAGCAACAGTGGCAGTCATAGCAATCAGCCCCAGCATTTT. It encodes CASNSGSHSNQPQHF.

CDR3 sequence reads: CASTREGNLSYEQYF. CDR3 DNA: TGTGCCAGCACTCGAGAGGGTAACCTATCCTACGAGCAGTACTTC. The chain uses TRBV6-5 and TRBJ2-7, with D possibly matching TRBD2 (5 bases). This CDR3 is 15 amino acids long. V gave up 7 bases and J gave up 1 base, with 17 bases separating them. Germline V CDR1 and CDR2: MNHEY, SVGAGI.

This chain uses TRBV6-5 with TRBJ1-5; D ambiguous. Germline CDR1 is MNHEY and CDR2 is SVGAGI. The V end lost 6 bases, the J end lost 0 bases, and 6 bases lay between the germline ends. This CDR3 contains 13 residues. CDR3 nucleotides: TGTGCCAGCAGCGGGGATAGCAATCAGCCCCAGCATTTT. Encoded protein: CASSGDSNQPQHF.

This chain joins TRBV7-9 and TRBJ2-2; TRBD1 or TRBD2 may be the D gene (5 bases each). This CDR3 contains 16 residues. V gave up 3 bases and J gave up 6 bases, with 17 bases separating them. Germline CDR1 reads SEHNR; CDR2 reads FQNEAQ (reference sequence). CDR3 coding DNA: TGTGCCAGCAGCTTCGTTCTGAGGGGCGGTGCCGGGGAGCTGTTTTTT. As protein: CASSFVLRGGAGELFF.

This chain uses TRBV6-5 with TRBJ2-7; TRBD1 agrees at 7 bases. Germline CDR1 and CDR2: MNHEY and SVGAGI. There are 15 residues in the CDR3. J was trimmed by 3 bases and V by 5 bases; bases with no gene match: 10. Written as DNA, the CDR3 is TGTGCCAGCAGTAGAGATCGGGACAGCGTCTACGAGCAGTACTTC. Amino acid sequence: CASSRDRDSVYEQYF.

V is TRBV5-1 and J is TRBJ1-4, with D maybe TRBD1 (6 bases). This CDR3 is 15 amino acids long. Trimming took off 0 bases at V and 4 bases at J, with 10 bases between the two ends. The germline V gene has CDR1 SGHRS and CDR2 YFSETQ. This chain's CDR3 is CASSLGGQLNEKLFF. For the CDR3, the DNA is TGCGCCAGCAGCTTGGGGGGGCAGCTTAATGAAAAACTGTTTTTT.

The rearrangement uses TRBV18 and TRBJ2-5; 8 bases match TRBD2. The CDR3 runs to 14 residues. The germline CDR1 and CDR2 sequences are KGHSH and LQKENI. The trim removed 5 bases at V and 1 base at J, leaving 3 bases unmatched. The CDR3 nucleotides read TGTGCCAGCTCAAAACTAGCGGTCCAAGAGACCCAGTACTTC. Amino acids: CASSKLAVQETQYF.